These 10 T cell receptor beta chains were sequenced from one sample in a study of cytomegalovirus exposure and HLA in healthy donors. The study ran its PCR with 60 Vbeta and 13 Jbeta primers. Some clones are missing from TCRdb's copy, which holds only in-frame ones; the method was immunoSEQ multiplex PCR. In the table there are some 110,000 clones, about four fifths of which are singletons. Input material: PBMCs. These receptors were taken from a man under 40 in good health and CMV-seropositive.

The chain links TRBV11-2 to TRBJ2-7; tentatively, D is TRBD2 (6 bases). Trimming stripped 5 bases from V and 6 bases from J, with 14 bases between. The length of the CDR3 is 13 residues. Germline V gene sequence: CDR1 SGHAT, CDR2 FQNNGV. This CDR3 reads CASSPRGGAEQYF. The CDR3 DNA reads TGTGCCAGCAGCCCCCGGGGCGGGGCCGAGCAGTACTTC. Variable domain in full (rest from reference TRBV11-2 and TRBJ2-7): EAGVAQSPRYKIIEKRQSVAFWCNPISGHATLYWYQQILGQGPKLLIQFQNNGVVDDSQLPKDRFSAERLKGVDSTLKIQPAKLEDSAVYLCASSPRGGAEQYFGPGTRLTVT.

This chain connects TRBV10-3 to TRBJ2-1; weak D call: TRBD2 (6 bases). CDR3 size: 16 residues. V dropped 4 bases and J dropped 4 bases, with 17 bases sitting between them. Germline V gives CDR1 ENHRY, CDR2 SYGVKD. In DNA form, the CDR3 reads TGTGCCATCAGTGCTTCTCTGACGGGAGCGTACAATGAGCAGTTCTTC. This translates into CAISASLTGAYNEQFF.

The gene calls are TRBV5-1 and TRBJ2-1; possibly TRBD2 for D (6 bases). From germline, CDR1 is SGHRS and CDR2 YFSETQ. Trimming left V 0 bases short and J 2 bases short, with 9 bases between. The CDR3 has 15 residues. CDR3 protein: CASSLESGPYNEQFF. The CDR3 DNA sequence: TGCGCCAGCAGCTTGGAAAGCGGGCCCTACAATGAGCAGTTCTTC.

The CDR3 sequence is CASSLWAQGLGYGYTF. CDR3 DNA sequence: TGTGCCAGCAGCTTATGGGCACAGGGGCTAGGGTATGGCTACACCTTC. This chain connects TRBV7-2 to TRBJ1-2; 7 bases match TRBD1. From germline, CDR1 is SGHTA and CDR2 FQGNSA. The CDR3 consists of 16 residues. Trimming at V came to 2 bases and at J to 5 bases, leaving 11 bases not matched to a gene.

This rearrangement joins TRBV19 to TRBJ2-3; weak D call: TRBD2 (5 bases). CDR1 and CDR2 from the germline V gene are LNHDA and SQIVND (reference sequence). The V gene lost 6 bases and the J gene lost 6 bases, with 16 bases spanning the gap. The CDR3 length is 14 residues. The CDR3 region is CASRLTLRGDTQYF. The DNA of the CDR3 is TGTGCCAGTAGACTGACTCTCCGAGGGGATACGCAGTATTTT. Full variable domain (missing parts from reference TRBV19 and TRBJ2-3): DGGITQSPKYLFRKEGQNVTLSCEQNLNHDAMYWYRQDPGQGLRLIYYSQIVNDFQKGDIAEGYSVSREKKESFPLTVTSAQKNPTAFYLCASRLTLRGDTQYFGPGTRLTVL.

The J gene is TRBJ1-2, the V gene TRBV5-4; maybe TRBD1 (5 bases). CDR1 is SGHNT, CDR2 YYREEE, per germline (reference sequence). V lost 3 bases and J lost 5, with 17 bases in between. The CDR3 consists of 15 residues. Here the CDR3 reads CASSSTAGLGYGYTF. The CDR3 DNA is TGTGCCAGCAGCTCGACAGCAGGGTTGGGTTATGGCTACACCTTC.

V usage is TRBV7-9 and J usage is TRBJ2-3, with 7 nucleotides matching TRBD1. This CDR3 contains 13 residues. Germline V gene lookup returns CDR1 SEHNR and CDR2 FQNEAQ (reference sequence). V lost 7 bases and J lost 1; bases outside the gene matches: 2. CDR3 sequence reads: CASTGQGTDTQYF. DNA of the CDR3: TGTGCCAGCACCGGACAGGGCACAGATACGCAGTATTTT.

The chain recombines TRBV5-4 with TRBJ1-1, with a possible D match to TRBD1 (5 bases). Germline CDR1 is SGHNT and CDR2 is YYREEE (reference sequence). The CDR3 spans 14 residues. Trimming removed 1 base at V and 6 bases at J, with 13 bases between. CDR3: CASSLTGARAEAFF. CDR3 DNA: TGTGCCAGCAGCTTGACAGGCGCAAGGGCTGAAGCTTTCTTT.

This rearrangement joins TRBV11-2 to TRBJ2-2; 9 bases are a match to TRBD2. The CDR3 runs 16 residues. Trimming removed 5 bases from V and 0 bases from J; junction bases left unmatched: 4. CDR1 and CDR2 from the germline V gene are SGHAT and FQNNGV. The chain's CDR3 is CASSDLAGANTGELFF. DNA for the CDR3: TGTGCCAGCAGCGACTTAGCGGGGGCGAACACCGGGGAGCTGTTTTTT.

The chain uses TRBV6-1 and TRBJ1-4; 7 bases are shared with TRBD1. V was pared by 8 bases and J by 14 bases, with 8 bases of the junction left unmatched. The CDR3 totals 11 residues. Germline CDR1 MNHNS, CDR2 SASEGT. CDR3 loop: CASEDTGALFF. The CDR3 nucleotides are TGTGCCAGCGAGGATACAGGGGCTCTGTTTTTT.